This T cell receptor (beta chain) was observed in a study of blood T cells in healthy people across ages. Whole-study results and caveats: A roughly linear fall in TCR beta diversity per million T cells was seen with increasing age.

Combining a sample-barcoded 5' primer with a J-beta primer mix, a second PCR ran for roughly 6 to 12 cycles. TCRdb reanalysed the 5' RACE reads using MiXCR and keeps one entry per CDR3 protein. The table shows around 990,000 distinct CDR3 sequences, with under 30% occurring only once. The V and J ends lost 5 bases and 10 bases respectively, with 20 bases between them. The germline V gene encodes CDR1 MDHEN and CDR2 SYDVKM. This CDR3 contains 14 residues. This clonotype was detected a few times. The antigen is undetermined. These sequences were also reported in another study, on T cells of mothers and their children.

Sequencing input: blood. The clonotype originates from a girl aged 2-10 years in good health. The rearrangement joins TRBV28 to TRBJ1-1; TRBD1 is a possible D gene (5 bases). The CDR3 is CASSPRGVPEGAFF. For the CDR3, the DNA is TGTGCCAGCAGTCCCCGGGGGGTCCCAGAGGGAGCTTTCTTT.